This entry lists 28 T cell receptor beta chains sequenced from one sample in a study of cytomegalovirus exposure and HLA in healthy donors. The PCR was carried out with 60 Vbeta primers and 13 Jbeta primers. The method was immunoSEQ multiplex PCR; TCRdb's version includes in-frame clones alone and lacks a portion of them. The data show about 160,000 clones, around 80% seen once. Sequenced: PBMCs. These receptors were taken from a man aged 25-45 years in good health and CMV-seronegative.

The gene calls are TRBV30 and TRBJ2-5; a weak D match, TRBD1 (6 bases). The J call is uncertain, as TRBJ2-7 better fits the DNA end. Per germline, CDR1 GTSNPN and CDR2 SVGIG (reference sequence). There are 11 residues in the CDR3. As DNA, the CDR3 is TGTGCCTGGAGTGTAGGGGGCGAGCAGTACTTC. It codes for CAWSVGGEQYF.

This clone has more than one count but fewer than ten. This chain joins TRBV5-1 and TRBJ1-1; D unclear. Trimming removed 0 bases from V and 1 base from J, with 7 bases in between. The CDR3 length is 14 residues. Germline lookup yields CDR1 SGHRS and CDR2 YFSETQ. In DNA, the CDR3 is TGCGCCAGCAGCTTGGCCTTCTCGAACACTGAAGCTTTCTTT. It yields the protein CASSLAFSNTEAFF.

The CDR3 nucleotides read TGTGCCGGACATAACTATGGCTACACCTTC. Its protein product is CAGHNYGYTF. The rearrangement joins TRBV6-6 to TRBJ1-2, with D perhaps TRBD1 (5 bases). The ends were cut back, 11 bases at V and 1 base at J, with 5 bases in the middle. CDR3 size: 10 residues. In germline, CDR1 is MNHNY, CDR2 SVGAGI (reference sequence).

Turning to this clone: The junction departs from germline at one end; a sequencing error may be responsible. This CDR3 is also generated by other DNA sequences in the sample. The CDR3 protein is CASSLKRGDTEAFF. CDR3 DNA: TGCGCCAGCAGCTTGAAACGGGGGGACACTGAAGCTTTCTTT. The V gene is TRBV5-4, the J gene TRBJ1-1; maybe TRBD1 (5 bases). This CDR3 is built from 14 residues. Germline V gives CDR1 SGHNT, CDR2 YYREEE (reference sequence). Variable domain in full (rest from reference TRBV5-4 and TRBJ1-1): ETGVTQSPTHLIKTRGQQVTLRCSSQSGHNTVSWYQQALGQGPQFIFQYYREEENGRGNFPPRFSGLQFPNYSSELNVNALELDDSALYLCASSLKRGDTEAFFGQGTRLTVV.

The J gene is TRBJ1-5, the V gene TRBV19; the D is unclear. From germline, CDR1 is LNHDA and CDR2 SQIVND (reference sequence). The CDR3 consists of 12 residues. The germline V and J ends were trimmed by 3 bases and 6 bases, with 6 bases remaining between them. The CDR3 here is CASSMSVQPQHF. CDR3 DNA sequence: TGTGCCAGTAGTATGTCCGTTCAGCCCCAGCATTTT.

This chain links TRBV10-3 with TRBJ1-5; the match to TRBD1 covers 9 bases. From germline, CDR1 is ENHRY and CDR2 SYGVKD. This CDR3 region has 15 residues. V was clipped by 4 bases and J by 3 bases; unmatched bases: 4. In DNA form, the CDR3 reads TGTGCCATCAGTGGCGGGGACAGGGTCAATCAGCCCCAGCATTTT. The encoded protein is CAISGGDRVNQPQHF.

The V gene is TRBV5-1, the J gene TRBJ2-2, with 7 bases identical to TRBD1. From germline, CDR1 is SGHRS and CDR2 YFSETQ. Trimming removed 0 bases from V and 1 base from J; junction bases left unmatched: 12. The CDR3 extends over 19 amino acids. The CDR3 sequence is CASSLARGQRTLNTGELFF. The CDR3 DNA follows: TGCGCCAGCAGCTTGGCTCGGGGACAGAGGACTTTGAACACCGGGGAGCTGTTTTTT.

This sequence joins TRBV10-3 and TRBJ2-5; D perhaps matches TRBD2 (7 bases). The CDR3 length is 14 residues. CDR1 is ENHRY, CDR2 SYGVKD, per germline. V gave up 8 bases and J gave up 6 bases, with 19 bases separating them. The CDR3 is CAIGHPMGGQTQYF. The DNA for the CDR3 is TGTGCCATCGGACACCCAATGGGGGGGCAGACCCAGTACTTC.

The count of this clone is one. The rearrangement uses TRBV9 and TRBJ2-7, with 11 bases fitting TRBD2. Per germline, CDR1 SGDLS and CDR2 YYNGEE. V shed 5 bases, J shed 5 bases, and the junction held 9 bases outside the gene matches. This CDR3 contains 15 residues. The CDR3 reads CASRHTSGRIHEQYF. CDR3 coding DNA: TGTGCCAGCAGACACACTAGCGGGAGAATCCACGAGCAGTACTTC.

This rearrangement joins TRBV19 to TRBJ2-7; a weak D match, TRBD2 (5 bases). The CDR3 length is 15 residues. Trimming took 6 bases from V and 0 from J, leaving 15 bases between them. Germline CDR1 is LNHDA and CDR2 is SQIVND (reference sequence). CDR3 nucleotide sequence: TGTGCCAGTAGCCTCCGCTCGGACTTCTCCTACGAGCAGTACTTC. Its protein product is CASSLRSDFSYEQYF.

This sequence joins TRBV7-6 and TRBJ1-6; TRBD1 agrees at 7 bases. Germline V lookup: CDR1 SGHVS, CDR2 FNYEAQ. V lost 4 bases and J lost 14; bases outside the gene matches: 8. This CDR3 is built from 13 residues. Written as DNA, the CDR3 is TGTGCCAGCAGCTCGACGACAGGGTACACCCTCCACTTT. Its protein is CASSSTTGYTLHF.

The V gene is TRBV25-1, the J gene TRBJ1-1; no definite D call. The V and J ends lost 2 bases and 4 bases respectively, with 5 bases between them. Per the germline V gene, CDR1 is MGHDK and CDR2 is SYGVNS. This CDR3 is built from 12 residues. The CDR3 loop is CASSEGPTEAFF. The DNA of the CDR3 is TGTGCCAGCAGTGAAGGCCCCACTGAAGCTTTCTTT.

This clone has only one observation. The genes are TRBV27 and TRBJ2-5; 10 nucleotides agree with TRBD1. V was clipped by 2 bases and J by 5 bases; unmatched bases: 5. CDR1 and CDR2 (germline): MNHEY, SMNVEV (reference sequence). The CDR3 contains 15 residues. In DNA, the CDR3 is TGTGCCAGCAGTTTAATTCGGGGACAGGGGGAGACCCAGTACTTC. Residues: CASSLIRGQGETQYF.

This clone turned up a few times. The chain has TRBV13 and TRBJ1-3; D unclear. The CDR3 runs to 16 residues. CDR1 and CDR2 from the germline V gene are PRHDT and FYEKMQ (reference sequence). The V end lost 5 bases, the J end lost 5 bases, and 19 bases lay between the germline ends. Here the CDR3 reads CASSPREPSTRNTIYF. In DNA, the CDR3 is TGTGCCAGCAGCCCGAGGGAACCCTCAACTCGAAACACCATATATTTT.

The chain employs TRBV10-2 and TRBJ2-5; no clear D gene. Trimming left V 2 bases short and J 1 base short, with 11 bases between. In germline, CDR1 is WSHSY, CDR2 SAAADI. The CDR3 loop spans 15 amino acids. The CDR3 here is CASSETVRSQETQYF. DNA of the CDR3: TGCGCCAGCAGTGAGACTGTGCGATCCCAAGAGACCCAGTACTTC.

The chain joins TRBV9 to TRBJ2-2; the D gene is possibly TRBD2 (7 bases). The length of the CDR3 is 16 residues. V gave up 5 bases and J gave up 5 bases, with 19 bases separating them. Per the germline V gene, CDR1 is SGDLS and CDR2 is YYNGEE. The CDR3 reads CASSGQGGAKTGELFF. The CDR3 nucleotides are TGTGCCAGCAGTGGTCAAGGGGGGGCCAAGACCGGGGAGCTGTTTTTT.

The chain has TRBV28 and TRBJ2-1; D unclear. This CDR3 contains 14 residues. V lost 2 bases to trimming and J lost 0 bases, with 5 bases between them. Germline CDR1 is MDHEN and CDR2 is SYDVKM. The CDR3 spells CASSLASSYNEQFF. CDR3 in DNA: TGTGCCAGCAGTTTAGCGAGCTCCTACAATGAGCAGTTCTTC.

The rearrangement joins TRBV29-1 to TRBJ1-1, with D tentatively TRBD1 (5 bases). CDR1 is SQVTM, CDR2 ANQGSEA, per germline. The V end was cut by 0 bases, the J end by 4 bases, with 9 bases between. This CDR3 contains 13 residues. DNA for the CDR3: TGCAGCGTTGAAGAGGGGGGGGGCACTGAAGCTTTCTTT. Translating gives CSVEEGGGTEAFF. The full variable domain, with the rest looked up from reference TRBV29-1 and TRBJ1-1, is SAVISQKPSRDICQRGTSLTIQCQVDSQVTMMFWYRQQPGQSLTLIATANQGSEATYESGFVIDKFPISRPNLTFSTLTVSNMSPEDSSIYLCSVEEGGGTEAFFGQGTRLTVV.

The rearrangement joins TRBV6-1 to TRBJ1-5; D is ambiguous. The CDR3 covers 11 residues. With 5 bases removed from V and 9 bases from J, the gap between germline ends came to 8 bases. Germline lookup yields CDR1 MNHNS and CDR2 SASEGT. CDR3 region: CASSTSRPQHF. The DNA for the CDR3 is TGTGCCAGCAGTACATCCCGGCCCCAGCATTTT.

V is TRBV25-1 and J is TRBJ1-6, with D unresolved. Between the trimmed V and J ends, which lost 5 bases and 4 bases, there was a span of 15 bases. There are 16 residues in the CDR3. Germline values: CDR1 MGHDK, CDR2 SYGVNS. The DNA for the CDR3 is TGTGCCAGCAGTTCTGCCCCGCGGCCTTATAATTCACCCCTCCACTTT. As protein: CASSSAPRPYNSPLHF.

J is TRBJ1-1 and V is TRBV27; 8 bases line up with TRBD1. Germline CDR1 is MNHEY and CDR2 is SMNVEV (reference sequence). V lost 6 bases to trimming and J lost 0 bases; unmatched junction nucleotides: 12. This CDR3 has 17 residues. CDR3 residues: CASRNPGQDLMNTEAFF. The CDR3 region has the DNA TGTGCCAGCAGGAATCCGGGACAGGACCTCATGAACACTGAAGCTTTCTTT.

This clone was seen only a few times. The rearrangement links TRBV27 to TRBJ2-2; TRBD1 aligns across 9 bases. With V trimmed by 5 bases and J by 6 bases, 7 bases remained unmatched. The CDR3 covers 15 residues. Germline V CDR1 and CDR2: MNHEY, SMNVEV (reference sequence). DNA of the CDR3: TGTGCCAGCAGTCCCGGGACAGGGATGGCCGGGGAGCTGTTTTTT. Its translation is CASSPGTGMAGELFF.

The chain recombines TRBV18 with TRBJ1-5; a possible D gene is TRBD1 (5 bases). This CDR3 region has 16 residues. Deletions cut 4 bases from V and 1 base from J, with 14 bases between. Germline values: CDR1 KGHSH, CDR2 LQKENI. The CDR3 reads CASSRGGPRSNQPQHF. The CDR3 DNA is TGTGCCAGCTCACGGGGGGGACCCAGGAGCAATCAGCCCCAGCATTTT. The complete variable domain, with remaining parts taken from reference TRBV18 and TRBJ1-5, reads NAGVMQNPRHLVRRRGQEARLRCSPMKGHSHVYWYRQLPEEGLKFMVYLQKENIIDESGMPKERFSAEFPKEGPSILRIQQVVRGDSAAYFCASSRGGPRSNQPQHFGDGTRLSIL.

The J gene is TRBJ2-5, the V gene TRBV11-2, with a possible D match to TRBD2 (6 bases). The ends were cut back, 5 bases at V and 6 bases at J, with 16 bases in the middle. Per the germline V gene, CDR1 is SGHAT and CDR2 is FQNNGV. The length of the CDR3 is 14 residues. CDR3 in amino acids: CASSPPSGPKTQYF. In nucleotides, the CDR3 is TGTGCCAGCAGCCCCCCAAGCGGGCCCAAGACCCAGTACTTC. Full variable domain (remainder filled in from reference TRBV11-2 and TRBJ2-5): EAGVAQSPRYKIIEKRQSVAFWCNPISGHATLYWYQQILGQGPKLLIQFQNNGVVDDSQLPKDRFSAERLKGVDSTLKIQPAKLEDSAVYLCASSPPSGPKTQYFGPGTRLLVL.

On this clone itself: Germline is not matched at one junction end, which may reflect a read error. The chain uses TRBV30 and TRBJ1-4; 10 bases are shared with TRBD1. Germline-derived CDR1 and CDR2 are GTSNPN and SVGIG (reference sequence). This CDR3 is built from 14 residues. In DNA form, the CDR3 reads TGTGCCTTAGATAGACAGGGGGCTAAGGAAAAACTGTTTTTT. It is translated as CALDRQGAKEKLFF.

This chain uses TRBV28 with TRBJ1-5; a possible D gene is TRBD1 (6 bases). The CDR3 loop spans 14 amino acids. Germline V lookup: CDR1 MDHEN, CDR2 SYDVKM. V was clipped by 7 bases and J by 4 bases, with 14 bases between them. The DNA for the CDR3 is TGTGCCAGCATCGATGGGACACTTAATCAGCCCCAGCATTTT. Its translation: CASIDGTLNQPQHF.

The DNA of the CDR3 is TGTGCCAGCAGCTGGACAGGCTCCTACGAGCAGTACTTC. Translation: CASSWTGSYEQYF. V is TRBV5-4 and J is TRBJ2-7, with TRBD1 matching 7 bases. V gave up 3 bases and J gave up 0 bases; unmatched junction bases: 0. Germline CDR1 reads SGHNT; CDR2 reads YYREEE (reference sequence). The CDR3 sequence is 13 residues long. Complete variable domain (other parts from reference TRBV5-4 and TRBJ2-7): ETGVTQSPTHLIKTRGQQVTLRCSSQSGHNTVSWYQQALGQGPQFIFQYYREEENGRGNFPPRFSGLQFPNYSSELNVNALELDDSALYLCASSWTGSYEQYFGPGTRLTVT.

The J gene is TRBJ1-2, the V gene TRBV19; weak D call: TRBD1 (5 bases). With 3 bases removed from V and 5 bases from J, the gap between germline ends came to 7 bases. The CDR3 contains 12 residues. CDR1 and CDR2 from the germline V gene are LNHDA and SQIVND (reference sequence). CDR3 sequence: CASSMGGYGYTF. The CDR3 DNA sequence: TGTGCCAGTAGTATGGGGGGTTATGGCTACACCTTC.